This TCR beta chain emerged from a study of blood T cell repertoires in COVID-19. Generated by immunoSEQ multiplex PCR, the TCRdb table keeps only in-frame clones and is missing some. The data show about 93,000 clones, 90% seen once. CDR1 and CDR2 from the germline V gene are SGHRS and YFSETQ. This CDR3 comprises 17 residues. V gave up 0 bases and J gave up 1 base, with 16 bases separating them. The chain recombines TRBV5-1 with TRBJ1-1; tentative D call: TRBD1 (5 bases). This clonotype was obtained from a human donor with active COVID-19. The donor label of this sample is uncertain. Specimen: peripheral blood. CDR3 in amino acids: CASSLEVGRGRNTEAFF. In nucleotides, the CDR3 is TGCGCCAGCAGCTTGGAGGTAGGGAGGGGAAGGAACACTGAAGCTTTCTTT.